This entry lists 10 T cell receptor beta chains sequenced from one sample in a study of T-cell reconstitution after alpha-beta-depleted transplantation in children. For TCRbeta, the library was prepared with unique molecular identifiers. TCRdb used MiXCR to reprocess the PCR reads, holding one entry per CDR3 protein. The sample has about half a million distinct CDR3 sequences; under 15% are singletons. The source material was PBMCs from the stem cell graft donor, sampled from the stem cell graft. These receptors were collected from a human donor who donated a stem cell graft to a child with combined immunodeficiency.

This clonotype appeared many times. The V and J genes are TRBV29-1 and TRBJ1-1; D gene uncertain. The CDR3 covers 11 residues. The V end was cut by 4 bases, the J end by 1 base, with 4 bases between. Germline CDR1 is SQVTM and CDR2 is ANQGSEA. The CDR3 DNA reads TGCAGCGTTGTCCCGAACACTGAAGCTTTCTTT. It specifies CSVVPNTEAFF. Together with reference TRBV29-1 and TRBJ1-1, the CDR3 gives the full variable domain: SAVISQKPSRDICQRGTSLTIQCQVDSQVTMMFWYRQQPGQSLTLIATANQGSEATYESGFVIDKFPISRPNLTFSTLTVSNMSPEDSSIYLCSVVPNTEAFFGQGTRLTVV.

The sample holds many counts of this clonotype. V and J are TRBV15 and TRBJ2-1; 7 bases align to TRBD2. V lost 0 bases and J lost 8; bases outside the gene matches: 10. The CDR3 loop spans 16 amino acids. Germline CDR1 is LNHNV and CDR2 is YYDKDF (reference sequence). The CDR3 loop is CATSRDAGVPRDEQFF. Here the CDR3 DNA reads TGTGCCACCAGCAGAGATGCGGGAGTGCCTAGGGATGAGCAGTTCTTC. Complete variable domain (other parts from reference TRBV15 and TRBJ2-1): DAMVIQNPRYQVTQFGKPVTLSCSQTLNHNVMYWYQQKSSQAPKLLFHYYDKDFNNEADTPDNFQSRRPNTSFCFLDIRSPGLGDTAMYLCATSRDAGVPRDEQFFGPGTRLTVL.

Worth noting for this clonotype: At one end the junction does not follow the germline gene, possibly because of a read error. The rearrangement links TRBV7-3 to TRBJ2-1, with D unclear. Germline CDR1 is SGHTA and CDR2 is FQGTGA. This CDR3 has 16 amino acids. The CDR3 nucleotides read TGTGACAGCAGCCCCGGTCACGGTCGTCTGGGCAATGAGCAGTTCTTC. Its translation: CDSSPGHGRLGNEQFF.

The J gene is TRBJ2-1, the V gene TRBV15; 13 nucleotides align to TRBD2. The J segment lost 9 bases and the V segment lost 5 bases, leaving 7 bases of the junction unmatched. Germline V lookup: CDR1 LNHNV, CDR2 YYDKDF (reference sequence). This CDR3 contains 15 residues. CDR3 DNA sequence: TGTGCCACCAGCCAACTAGCGGGAGGGCCGATTGAGCAGTTCTTC. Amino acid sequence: CATSQLAGGPIEQFF.

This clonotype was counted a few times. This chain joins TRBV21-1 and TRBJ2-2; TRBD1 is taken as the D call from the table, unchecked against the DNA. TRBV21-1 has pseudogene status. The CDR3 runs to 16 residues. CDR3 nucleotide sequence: TGTGCCAGCAGCAAAGCCACCCACAGGGGCTGCGGGGAGCTGTTTTTT. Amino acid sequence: CASSKATHRGCGELFF.

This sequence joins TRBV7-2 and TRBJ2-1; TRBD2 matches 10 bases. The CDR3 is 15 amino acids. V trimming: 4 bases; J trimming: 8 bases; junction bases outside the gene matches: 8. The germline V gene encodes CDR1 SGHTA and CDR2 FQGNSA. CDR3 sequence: CASSSGLAGVHEQFF. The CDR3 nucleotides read TGTGCCAGCAGCTCCGGCCTAGCGGGAGTGCATGAGCAGTTCTTC.

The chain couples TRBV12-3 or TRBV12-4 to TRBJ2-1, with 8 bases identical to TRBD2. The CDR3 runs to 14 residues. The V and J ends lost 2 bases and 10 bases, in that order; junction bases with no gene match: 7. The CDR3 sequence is CASSLMGTSREQFF. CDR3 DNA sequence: TGTGCCAGCAGTTTAATGGGGACTAGTCGCGAGCAGTTCTTC.

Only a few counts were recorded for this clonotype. The CDR3: CASSLTGGEINIQYF. CDR3 nucleotide sequence: TGTGCCAGCAGCTTAACAGGGGGCGAGATAAACATTCAGTACTTC. V is TRBV7-9 and J is TRBJ2-4; 9 bases fit TRBD1. J lost 6 bases, V lost 2 bases, and 5 bases had no gene match. This CDR3 is 15 amino acids long. CDR1 and CDR2 from the germline V gene are SEHNR and FQNEAQ (reference sequence).

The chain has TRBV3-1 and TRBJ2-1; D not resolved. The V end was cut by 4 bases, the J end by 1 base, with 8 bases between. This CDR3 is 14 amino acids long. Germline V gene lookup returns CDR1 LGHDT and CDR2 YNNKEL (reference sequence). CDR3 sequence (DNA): TGTGCCAGCAGCCTTACAGAGTCCTACAATGAGCAGTTCTTC. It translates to CASSLTESYNEQFF.

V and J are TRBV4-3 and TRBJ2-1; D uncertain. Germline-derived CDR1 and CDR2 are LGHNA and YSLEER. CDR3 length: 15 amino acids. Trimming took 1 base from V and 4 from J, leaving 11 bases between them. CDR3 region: CASSQGRSNYNEQFF. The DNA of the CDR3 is TGCGCCAGCAGCCAAGGGCGGTCCAATTACAATGAGCAGTTCTTC.